Detailed here is one T cell receptor (beta chain). The antigen is not known. With sequencing, the targeted depth ranged from 1 in 200,000 to 1 in 1 million T cells. Repertoires were generated with immunoSEQ multiplex PCR, while TCRdb's copy carries only in-frame clones and drops some. The sample has 150,000 or so clones; about 80% are singletons. Germline V gene sequence: CDR1 WSHSY, CDR2 SAAADI. The CDR3 is 16 residues long. V was pared by 2 bases and J by 0 bases, with 13 bases between. The data originate from a study of cytotoxic CD8 clonotypes in ibrutinib-treated CLL. On the study more broadly: Timing of response sample collection was a median around 12 months after treatment start, with a range of 6 to 36. General study findings and limits: Treatment saw public clonotypes, which were uncommon, either contract or stay stable.

Genomic DNA (around 2 micrograms) was obtained from cryopreserved PBMCs for construction of TCR beta libraries. This chain links TRBV10-2 with TRBJ1-1; unclear D gene. Sequenced material: PBMCs, taken after 24 months of ibrutinib treatment. The receptor was derived from a human donor with chronic lymphocytic leukemia. CDR3 DNA sequence: TGCGCCAGCAGTGAGGGGCAGCTAATTATGAACACTGAAGCTTTCTTT. It yields the protein CASSEGQLIMNTEAFF.